The 30 T cell receptor beta chains below all came from one sample that was sequenced in a study of T cell changes during pregnancy in multiple sclerosis. The assay was immunoSEQ multiplex PCR, and TCRdb's table has in-frame clones only and misses some. Of 70,000 to 75,000 clones detected, approximately 94% appear once; the ten largest clones hold approximately 2%. The sample here was peripheral blood, taken in the second trimester of pregnancy. The receptors come from a female donor in good health, enrolled as a control in a pregnancy study.

The chain joins TRBV28 to TRBJ1-2; D is unresolved. The CDR3 extends over 13 amino acids. Germline V gene lookup returns CDR1 MDHEN and CDR2 SYDVKM. V was pared by 2 bases and J by 3 bases, with 7 bases between. CDR3 sequence: CASSLGTYYGYTF. CDR3 nucleotides: TGTGCCAGCAGTTTAGGCACATACTATGGCTACACCTTC.

The chain joins TRBV9 to TRBJ1-2, with 8 bases lining up with TRBD1. The ends lost 4 bases at V and 5 bases at J; junction bases unmatched: 13. The V gene's germline CDR1 is SGDLS and CDR2 YYNGEE. The CDR3 runs 16 residues. In DNA, the CDR3 is TGTGCCAGCAGCTCAATTTCCGGGACAGGAAAATATGGCTACACCTTC. Translated: CASSSISGTGKYGYTF.

J is TRBJ1-3 and V is TRBV18; D not resolved. V gave up 0 bases and J gave up 4 bases, with 7 bases separating them. Germline V gene lookup returns CDR1 KGHSH and CDR2 LQKENI. The CDR3 is made up of 14 amino acids. This CDR3 is CASSPPRLGNTIYF. The CDR3 coding sequence is TGTGCCAGCTCACCACCGAGGTTGGGAAACACCATATATTTT.

The V gene is TRBV19, the J gene TRBJ1-2; D gene uncertain. CDR3 length: 14 residues. V was trimmed by 7 bases and J by 7 bases, leaving 19 bases between them. The V gene's germline CDR1 is LNHDA and CDR2 SQIVND (reference sequence). DNA for the CDR3: TGTGCCAGTACCCATTCGGCACAGCCCTTTGGCTACACCTTC. This codes for CASTHSAQPFGYTF.

The gene calls are TRBV10-3 and TRBJ2-7; 9 bases align to TRBD1. V dropped 8 bases and J dropped 3; count of bases not matched to a gene: 5. Germline loops: CDR1 ENHRY, CDR2 SYGVKD. The CDR3 has 13 residues. The CDR3 loop is CAIGDRAIYEQYF. In DNA form, the CDR3 reads TGTGCCATCGGGGACAGGGCGATCTACGAGCAGTACTTC.

V is TRBV12-5 and J is TRBJ1-1; D not resolved. V was cut by 6 bases and J by 7 bases, with 12 bases left in between. Germline loops: CDR1 LGHNT, CDR2 FRNRAP. The CDR3 runs 12 residues. The CDR3 is CASGFSGIEAFF. CDR3 in DNA: TGTGCTAGTGGCTTCTCGGGGATTGAAGCTTTCTTT.

This chain uses TRBV28 with TRBJ2-3; TRBD2 agrees at 9 bases. The length of the CDR3 is 14 residues. CDR1 MDHEN and CDR2 SYDVKM come from the germline V gene. V lost 5 bases, J lost 3 bases, and 3 bases stayed unmatched. The CDR3 coding sequence is TGTGCCAGCAGTGGGAGCGGGGGGACAGATACGCAGTATTTT. Amino acids: CASSGSGGTDTQYF.

This chain connects TRBV2 to TRBJ2-3, with 8 bases aligning to TRBD2. Germline V gene sequence: CDR1 SNHLY, CDR2 FYNNEI. V gave up 7 bases and J gave up 12 bases; unmatched junction bases: 9. This CDR3 is 12 amino acids long. The CDR3 sequence is CASTPEAGGQYF. CDR3 in DNA: TGTGCCAGCACCCCCGAGGCGGGGGGACAGTATTTT.

The chain carries TRBV7-9 and TRBJ2-5; D gene uncertain. The CDR3 length is 12 residues. The V gene lost 2 bases and the J gene lost 4 bases, with 5 bases spanning the gap. In germline, CDR1 is SEHNR, CDR2 FQNEAQ (reference sequence). The CDR3 here is CASSLRRETQYF. The CDR3 bases are TGTGCCAGCAGCTTACGGAGAGAGACCCAGTACTTC.

The CDR3 loop reads CASSQALGQGAFNTEAFF. CDR3 in DNA: TGCGCCAGCAGCCAGGCGTTGGGACAGGGGGCTTTTAACACTGAAGCTTTCTTT. The J gene is TRBJ1-1, the V gene TRBV4-3, with TRBD1 matching 12 bases. Losses at the gene ends were 3 bases for V and 2 bases for J; bases not matched to a gene: 10. Germline CDR1 reads LGHNA; CDR2 reads YSLEER. The CDR3 is 18 residues long.

The V and J genes are TRBV6-5 and TRBJ1-1; TRBD1 is a possible D gene (6 bases). CDR3 length: 15 amino acids. Germline loops: CDR1 MNHEY, CDR2 SVGAGI. Trimming took 6 bases from V and 1 from J, leaving 15 bases between them. The CDR3: CASSQSGTQNTEAFF. DNA of the CDR3: TGTGCCAGCAGCCAATCCGGGACACAGAACACTGAAGCTTTCTTT.

The chain recombines TRBV4-3 with TRBJ1-4, with D unresolved. In germline, CDR1 is LGHNA, CDR2 YSLEER. The germline V and J ends were trimmed by 1 base and 0 bases, with 24 bases remaining between them. The CDR3 contains 21 residues. CDR3 sequence reads: CASSQGHKKQWNSPTNEKLFF. The CDR3 bases are TGCGCCAGCAGCCAAGGCCATAAAAAACAGTGGAATTCTCCAACTAATGAAAAACTGTTTTTT.

The chain recombines TRBV5-4 with TRBJ2-3; D might be TRBD2 (5 bases). CDR1 and CDR2 (germline): SGHNT, YYREEE (reference sequence). The V end lost 4 bases, the J end lost 1 base, and 13 bases lay between the germline ends. This CDR3 region has 15 residues. CDR3: CASSNGGVRTDTQYF. In DNA, the CDR3 is TGTGCCAGCAGCAACGGAGGTGTTCGCACAGATACGCAGTATTTT.

V gene TRBV27 combines with J gene TRBJ2-1; D gene ambiguous. Germline CDR1 MNHEY, CDR2 SMNVEV (reference sequence). Trimming left V 6 bases short and J 8 bases short, with 11 bases between. The CDR3 loop spans 12 amino acids. The CDR3 region has the DNA TGTGCCAGCAGGGGCAAGGCCGATGAGCAGTTCTTC. It specifies CASRGKADEQFF.

The CDR3 sequence is CASSLSAGSNQPQHF. As DNA, the CDR3 is TGTGCCAGCAGCTTAAGCGCAGGGAGCAATCAGCCCCAGCATTTT. The J gene is TRBJ1-5, the V gene TRBV7-2; possible D gene TRBD1, 5 bases. This CDR3 is built from 15 residues. V lost 2 bases, J lost 1 base, and 9 bases lay in between. The germline V gene has CDR1 SGHTA and CDR2 FQGNSA.

The CDR3 nucleotides read TGTGCCAGCCGTAAACGACAGGGGACAGTCACAGATACGCAGTATTTT. It translates to CASRKRQGTVTDTQYF. The J gene is TRBJ2-3, the V gene TRBV2; TRBD1 agrees at 8 bases. The CDR3 sequence is 16 residues long. The germline gives CDR1 SNHLY, CDR2 FYNNEI. Losses at the gene ends were 8 bases for V and 2 bases for J; bases not matched to a gene: 12.

This clone was picked up one time. The V call is TRBV11-1, the J call TRBJ2-7; D is perhaps TRBD1 (6 bases). The CDR3 sequence is 19 residues long. Germline V lookup: CDR1 SGHAT, CDR2 FQDESV (reference sequence). V was trimmed by 4 bases and J by 2 bases, leaving 27 bases between them. The CDR3 here is CASSSVPPSRGGPTYEQYF. CDR3 nucleotide sequence: TGTGCCAGCAGCTCGGTTCCCCCTTCCAGAGGGGGACCCACCTACGAGCAGTACTTC.

This clone was observed once. The chain is built from TRBV9 and TRBJ1-1; TRBD1 might be the D (5 bases). Trimming cost V 6 bases and J 2 bases, with 14 bases left between them. CDR3 size: 14 residues. Germline V CDR1 and CDR2: SGDLS, YYNGEE. CDR3 loop: CASTYLGDNTEAFF. The CDR3 DNA follows: TGTGCCAGCACCTACTTAGGGGATAACACTGAAGCTTTCTTT.

This sequence joins TRBV18 and TRBJ2-5, with D perhaps TRBD1 (5 bases). The CDR3 has 15 residues. Germline loops: CDR1 KGHSH, CDR2 LQKENI. V was trimmed by 3 bases and J by 5 bases, leaving 16 bases between them. The CDR3: CASSPLQVAGETQYF. The CDR3 DNA reads TGTGCCAGCTCACCGCTCCAGGTGGCAGGGGAGACCCAGTACTTC.

The J gene is TRBJ2-1, the V gene TRBV7-9; a possible D gene is TRBD1 (8 bases). Deletions cut 5 bases from V and 8 bases from J, with 25 bases between. The length of the CDR3 is 17 residues. The germline gives CDR1 SEHNR, CDR2 FQNEAQ (reference sequence). In DNA, the CDR3 is TGTGCCAGCAGCCCTAGCGGAAAAGCGGGACAGGCCCATGAGCAGTTCTTC. It codes for CASSPSGKAGQAHEQFF.

The chain joins TRBV7-3 to TRBJ2-3, with 14 positions matching TRBD2. The germline V gene has CDR1 SGHTA and CDR2 FQGTGA. This CDR3 spans 14 amino acids. J was trimmed by 10 bases and V by 5 bases; bases with no gene match: 5. CDR3 loop: CASSQGTSGGAQYF. In nucleotides, the CDR3 is TGTGCCAGCAGCCAAGGGACTAGCGGGGGTGCGCAGTATTTT.

The gene calls are TRBV7-9 and TRBJ1-1, with D maybe TRBD1 (6 bases). Germline CDR1 reads SEHNR; CDR2 reads FQNEAQ (reference sequence). The ends were cut back, 5 bases at V and 3 bases at J, with 16 bases in the middle. The CDR3 is 15 amino acids. DNA for the CDR3: TGTGCCAGCAGCCTTCTAGGGGGAAGAGACACTGAAGCTTTCTTT. Translation gives CASSLLGGRDTEAFF.

The chain carries TRBV7-2 and TRBJ1-2; D gene uncertain. Looked up from germline, CDR1 is SGHTA and CDR2 is FQGNSA. The CDR3 is 14 amino acids. The ends were cut back, 1 base at V and 3 bases at J, with 9 bases in the middle. The CDR3 sequence: CASSLGGRYYGYTF. The CDR3 DNA reads TGTGCCAGCAGCTTAGGTGGCAGATACTATGGCTACACCTTC.

The J gene is TRBJ2-7, the V gene TRBV18; 9 bases match TRBD1. The CDR3 covers 15 residues. Germline V gene sequence: CDR1 KGHSH, CDR2 LQKENI. Losses at the gene ends were 5 bases for V and 0 bases for J; bases not matched to a gene: 5. Written as DNA, the CDR3 is TGTGCCAGCTCAGAGGACAGGGGTCACTCCTACGAGCAGTACTTC. Protein: CASSEDRGHSYEQYF.

J is TRBJ1-1 and V is TRBV7-2, with D possibly being TRBD1 (5 bases). V was clipped by 8 bases and J by 3 bases, with 13 bases between them. The CDR3 is made up of 13 amino acids. The germline V gene encodes CDR1 SGHTA and CDR2 FQGNSA. CDR3 loop: CASLLGAYTEAFF. CDR3 sequence (DNA): TGTGCCAGCCTTCTTGGGGCGTACACTGAAGCTTTCTTT.

The gene calls are TRBV7-2 and TRBJ2-7; 7 bases agree with TRBD1. This CDR3 contains 15 residues. V shed 1 base, J shed 4 bases, and the junction held 7 bases outside the gene matches. From germline, CDR1 is SGHTA and CDR2 FQGNSA. CDR3 sequence: CASSLDYRGRYEQYF. As DNA, the CDR3 is TGTGCCAGCAGCTTAGATTACAGGGGAAGGTACGAGCAGTACTTC.

The genes are TRBV7-8 and TRBJ2-1; TRBD2 matches at 14 bases. V lost 3 bases, J lost 12 bases, and 10 bases stayed unmatched. CDR1 is SGHVS, CDR2 FQNEAQ, per germline. The CDR3 runs to 16 residues. The CDR3, as DNA: TGTGCCAGCAGCTTGACGGGACTAGCGGGGGAGCTTGGGCAGTTCTTC. This sequence encodes CASSLTGLAGELGQFF.

The J gene is TRBJ2-5, the V gene TRBV7-3; no definite D call. V lost 1 base to trimming and J lost 1 base, with 4 bases between them. CDR1 is SGHTA and CDR2 is FQGTGA in the germline V gene. The CDR3 runs to 13 residues. The CDR3: CASSLRPQETQYF. CDR3 sequence (DNA): TGTGCCAGCAGCTTAAGGCCCCAAGAGACCCAGTACTTC.

The chain employs TRBV19 and TRBJ2-2; the match to TRBD2 covers 7 bases. The CDR3 totals 20 residues. Germline assignment: CDR1 LNHDA and CDR2 SQIVND (reference sequence). J was trimmed by 2 bases and V by 1 base; bases with no gene match: 16. In DNA, the CDR3 is TGTGCCAGTAGTATAGGTTTTAGAGATGGGAGGGGACCAAACACCGGGGAGCTGTTTTTT. Protein product: CASSIGFRDGRGPNTGELFF.

CDR3 region: CASRYGRGEQYF. CDR3 sequence (DNA): TGTGCCAGCAGGTACGGACGGGGCGAGCAGTACTTC. The V and J genes are TRBV14 and TRBJ2-7; maybe TRBD2 (5 bases). The CDR3 covers 12 residues. CDR1 SGHDN and CDR2 FVKESK come from the germline V gene. Trimming pared 6 bases from V and 6 bases from J, leaving 12 bases between. Filled out from reference TRBV14 and TRBJ2-7, the complete variable domain reads EAGVTQFPSHSVIEKGQTVTLRCDPISGHDNLYWYRRVMGKEIKFLLHFVKESKQDESGMPNNRFLAERTGGTYSTLKVQPAELEDSGVYFCASRYGRGEQYFGPGTRLTVT.